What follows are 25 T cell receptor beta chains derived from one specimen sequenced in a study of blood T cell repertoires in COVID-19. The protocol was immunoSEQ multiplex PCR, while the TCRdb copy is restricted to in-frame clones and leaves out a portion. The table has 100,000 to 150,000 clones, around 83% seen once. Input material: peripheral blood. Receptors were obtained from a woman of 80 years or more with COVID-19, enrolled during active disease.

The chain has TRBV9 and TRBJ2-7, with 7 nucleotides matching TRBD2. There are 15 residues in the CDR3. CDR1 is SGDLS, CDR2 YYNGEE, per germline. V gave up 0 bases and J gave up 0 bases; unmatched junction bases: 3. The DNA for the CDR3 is TGTGCCAGCAGCGTAGGCGGGGGTAACTCCTACGAGCAGTACTTC. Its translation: CASSVGGGNSYEQYF. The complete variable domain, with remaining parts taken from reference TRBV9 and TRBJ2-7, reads DSGVTQTPKHLITATGQRVTLRCSPRSGDLSVYWYQQSLDQGLQFLIQYYNGEERAKGNILERFSAQQFPDLHSELNLSSLELGDSALYFCASSVGGGNSYEQYFGPGTRLTVT.

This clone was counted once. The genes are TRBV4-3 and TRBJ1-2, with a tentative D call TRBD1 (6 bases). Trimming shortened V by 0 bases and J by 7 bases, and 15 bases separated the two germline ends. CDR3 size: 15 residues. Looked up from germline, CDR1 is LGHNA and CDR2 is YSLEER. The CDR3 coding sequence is TGCGCCAGCAGCCAAGATCGGACAGTGACAAGTGGCTACACCTTC. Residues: CASSQDRTVTSGYTF.

The CDR3 DNA follows: TGTGCCAGCAGCCAGGGAGGTTCTAGTCAGCCCCAGCATTTT. This sequence encodes CASSQGGSSQPQHF. This rearrangement joins TRBV28 to TRBJ1-5; TRBD1 might be the D (5 bases). Trimming took 6 bases from V and 6 from J, leaving 15 bases between them. This CDR3 is 14 amino acids long. Germline V gives CDR1 MDHEN, CDR2 SYDVKM.

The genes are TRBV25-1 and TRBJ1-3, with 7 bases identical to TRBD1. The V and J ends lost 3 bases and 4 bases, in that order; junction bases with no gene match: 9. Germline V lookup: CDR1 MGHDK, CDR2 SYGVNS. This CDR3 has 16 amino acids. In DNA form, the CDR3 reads TGTGCCAGCAGTGACAAGCCCGGGACAGTAGGAAACACCATATATTTT. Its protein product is CASSDKPGTVGNTIYF.

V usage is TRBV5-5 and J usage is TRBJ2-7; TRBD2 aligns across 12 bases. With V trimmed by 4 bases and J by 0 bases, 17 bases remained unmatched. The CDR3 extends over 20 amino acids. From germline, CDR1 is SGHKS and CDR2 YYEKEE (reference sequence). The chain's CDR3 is CASSPGGPLAGGRSSYEQYF. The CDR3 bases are TGTGCCAGCAGCCCGGGGGGGCCCCTAGCGGGAGGGCGGAGCTCCTACGAGCAGTACTTC.

The CDR3 here is CASSAPGVGPYNEQFF. In nucleotides, the CDR3 is TGTGCCAGCAGCGCCCCGGGTGTAGGCCCCTACAATGAGCAGTTCTTC. The rearrangement joins TRBV9 to TRBJ2-1; no definite D call. Germline V gives CDR1 SGDLS, CDR2 YYNGEE. The V end was cut by 3 bases, the J end by 2 bases, with 15 bases between. The CDR3 contains 16 residues.

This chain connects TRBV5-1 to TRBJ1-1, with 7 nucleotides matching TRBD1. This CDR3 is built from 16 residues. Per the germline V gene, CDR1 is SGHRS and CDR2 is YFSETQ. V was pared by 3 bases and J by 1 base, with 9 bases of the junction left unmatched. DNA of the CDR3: TGCGCCAGCAGCTCAGGGGGAGGTAGTACGAACACTGAAGCTTTCTTT. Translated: CASSSGGGSTNTEAFF.

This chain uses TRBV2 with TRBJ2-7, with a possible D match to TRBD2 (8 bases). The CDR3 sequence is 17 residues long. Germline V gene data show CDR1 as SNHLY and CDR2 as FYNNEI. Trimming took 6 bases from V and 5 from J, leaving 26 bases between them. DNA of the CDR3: TGTGCCAGCAGGCGGACAGGCCCGGGACTAGGAGGTAACGAGCAGTACTTC. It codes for CASRRTGPGLGGNEQYF.

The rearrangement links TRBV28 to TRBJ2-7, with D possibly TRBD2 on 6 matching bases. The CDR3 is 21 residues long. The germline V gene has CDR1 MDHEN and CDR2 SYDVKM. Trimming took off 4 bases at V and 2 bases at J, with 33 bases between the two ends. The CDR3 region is CASSSSPSTGYSGINPYEQYF. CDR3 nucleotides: TGTGCCAGCAGTTCTTCACCCTCGACGGGATATAGCGGCATTAATCCCTACGAGCAGTACTTC.

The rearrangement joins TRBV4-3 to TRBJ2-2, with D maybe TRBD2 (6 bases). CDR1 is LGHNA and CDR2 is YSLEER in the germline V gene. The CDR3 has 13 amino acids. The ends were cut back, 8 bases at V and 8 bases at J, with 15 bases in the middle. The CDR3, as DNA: TGCGCCAGCTCCATCCCGGGAGCGGGGGAGCTGTTTTTT. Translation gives CASSIPGAGELFF.

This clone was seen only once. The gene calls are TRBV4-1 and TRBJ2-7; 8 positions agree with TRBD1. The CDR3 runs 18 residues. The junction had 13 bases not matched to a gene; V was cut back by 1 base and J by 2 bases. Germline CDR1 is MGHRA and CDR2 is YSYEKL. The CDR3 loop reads CASSQADFLGQGPYEQYF. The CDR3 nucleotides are TGCGCCAGCAGCCAAGCGGATTTTTTAGGACAGGGCCCCTACGAGCAGTACTTC.

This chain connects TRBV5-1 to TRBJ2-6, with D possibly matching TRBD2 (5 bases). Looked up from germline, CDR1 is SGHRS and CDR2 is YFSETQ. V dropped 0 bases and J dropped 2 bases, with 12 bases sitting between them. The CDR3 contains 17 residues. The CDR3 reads CASSLDGVGAGANVLTF. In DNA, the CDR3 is TGCGCCAGCAGCTTGGACGGGGTCGGCGCTGGGGCCAACGTCCTGACTTTC.

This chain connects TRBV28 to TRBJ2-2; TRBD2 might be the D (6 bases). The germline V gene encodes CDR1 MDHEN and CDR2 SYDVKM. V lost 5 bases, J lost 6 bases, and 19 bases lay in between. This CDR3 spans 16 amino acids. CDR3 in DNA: TGTGCCAGCAGTCCTTCTGGTGGGAGGAGGCCCGGGGAGCTGTTTTTT. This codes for CASSPSGGRRPGELFF.

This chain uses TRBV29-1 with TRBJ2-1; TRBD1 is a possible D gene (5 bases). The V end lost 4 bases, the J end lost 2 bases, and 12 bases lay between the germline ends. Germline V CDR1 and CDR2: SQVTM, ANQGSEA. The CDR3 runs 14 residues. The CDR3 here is CSVVGQGTYNEQFF. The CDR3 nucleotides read TGCAGCGTTGTGGGGCAGGGTACCTACAATGAGCAGTTCTTC.

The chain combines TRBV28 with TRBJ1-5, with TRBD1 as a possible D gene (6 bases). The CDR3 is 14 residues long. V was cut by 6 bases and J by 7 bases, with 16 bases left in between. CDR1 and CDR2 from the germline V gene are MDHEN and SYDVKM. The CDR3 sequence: CASRVTGTRQPQHF. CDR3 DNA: TGTGCCAGCAGGGTCACAGGGACACGCCAGCCCCAGCATTTT.

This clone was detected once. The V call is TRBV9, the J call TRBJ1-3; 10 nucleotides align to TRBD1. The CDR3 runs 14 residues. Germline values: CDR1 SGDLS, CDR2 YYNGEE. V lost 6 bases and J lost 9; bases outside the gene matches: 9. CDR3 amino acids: CASNPGQGVGTIYF. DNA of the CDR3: TGTGCCAGCAATCCAGGACAGGGGGTTGGCACCATATATTTT. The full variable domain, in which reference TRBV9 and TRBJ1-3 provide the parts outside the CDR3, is DSGVTQTPKHLITATGQRVTLRCSPRSGDLSVYWYQQSLDQGLQFLIQYYNGEERAKGNILERFSAQQFPDLHSELNLSSLELGDSALYFCASNPGQGVGTIYFGEGSWLTVV.

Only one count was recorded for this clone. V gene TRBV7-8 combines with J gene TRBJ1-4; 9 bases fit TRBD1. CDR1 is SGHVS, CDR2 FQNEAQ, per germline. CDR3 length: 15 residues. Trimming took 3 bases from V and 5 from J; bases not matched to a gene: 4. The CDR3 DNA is TGTGCCAGCAGCTTCGCGGGGACAGGGAATGAAAAACTGTTTTTT. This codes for CASSFAGTGNEKLFF.

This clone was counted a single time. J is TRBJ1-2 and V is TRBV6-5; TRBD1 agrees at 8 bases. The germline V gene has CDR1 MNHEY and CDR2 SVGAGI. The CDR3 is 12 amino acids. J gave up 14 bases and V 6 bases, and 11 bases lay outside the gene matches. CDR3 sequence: CASRYTGTGGTF. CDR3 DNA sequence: TGTGCCAGCAGATATACCGGGACAGGAGGTACCTTC.

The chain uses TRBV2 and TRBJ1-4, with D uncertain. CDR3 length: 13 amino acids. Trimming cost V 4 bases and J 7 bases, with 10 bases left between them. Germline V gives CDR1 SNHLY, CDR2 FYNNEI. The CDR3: CASSGELSEKLFF. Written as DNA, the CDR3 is TGTGCCAGCAGTGGGGAGTTAAGTGAAAAACTGTTTTTT.

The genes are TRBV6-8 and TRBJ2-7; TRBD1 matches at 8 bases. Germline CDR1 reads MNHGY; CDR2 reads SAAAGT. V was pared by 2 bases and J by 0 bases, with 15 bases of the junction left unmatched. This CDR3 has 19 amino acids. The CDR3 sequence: CASSYPPDRQGRRSYEQYF. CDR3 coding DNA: TGTGCCAGCAGTTACCCGCCCGATCGACAGGGGAGGCGCTCCTACGAGCAGTACTTC.

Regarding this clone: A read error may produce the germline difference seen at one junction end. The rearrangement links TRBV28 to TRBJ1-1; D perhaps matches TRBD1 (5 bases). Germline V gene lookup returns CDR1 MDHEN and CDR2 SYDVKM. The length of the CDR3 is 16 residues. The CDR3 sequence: CAGRRRGRALNTEAFF. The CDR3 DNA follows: TGTGCCGGCAGAAGGAGGGGTCGGGCCCTAAACACTGAAGCTTTCTTT.

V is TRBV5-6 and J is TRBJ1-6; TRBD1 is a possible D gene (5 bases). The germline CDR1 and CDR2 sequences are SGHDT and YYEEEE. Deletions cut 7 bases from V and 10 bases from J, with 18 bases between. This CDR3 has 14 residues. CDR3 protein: CASDSRSQASPLHF. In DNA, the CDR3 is TGTGCCAGCGACAGTCGGAGCCAGGCATCACCCCTCCACTTT.

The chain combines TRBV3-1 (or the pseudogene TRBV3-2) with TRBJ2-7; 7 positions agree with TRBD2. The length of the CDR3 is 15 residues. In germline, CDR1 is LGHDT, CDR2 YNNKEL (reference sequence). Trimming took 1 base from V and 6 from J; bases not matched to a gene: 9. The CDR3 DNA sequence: TGTGCCAGCAGCCAAGCGCCGGGAGGATCCGGCGAGCAGTACTTC. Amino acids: CASSQAPGGSGEQYF.

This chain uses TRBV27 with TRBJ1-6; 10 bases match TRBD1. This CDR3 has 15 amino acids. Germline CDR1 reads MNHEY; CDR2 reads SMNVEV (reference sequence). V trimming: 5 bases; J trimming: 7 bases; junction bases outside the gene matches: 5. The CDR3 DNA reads TGTGCCAGCAGTAGGATGGGACAGGGGAATTCACCCCTCCACTTT. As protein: CASSRMGQGNSPLHF.

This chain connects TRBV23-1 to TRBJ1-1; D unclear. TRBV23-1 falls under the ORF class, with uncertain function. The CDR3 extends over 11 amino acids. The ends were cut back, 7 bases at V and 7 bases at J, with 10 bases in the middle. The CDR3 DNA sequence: TGCGCCAGCACCCCAGGCTGTGAAGCTTTCTTT. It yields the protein CASTPGCEAFF.